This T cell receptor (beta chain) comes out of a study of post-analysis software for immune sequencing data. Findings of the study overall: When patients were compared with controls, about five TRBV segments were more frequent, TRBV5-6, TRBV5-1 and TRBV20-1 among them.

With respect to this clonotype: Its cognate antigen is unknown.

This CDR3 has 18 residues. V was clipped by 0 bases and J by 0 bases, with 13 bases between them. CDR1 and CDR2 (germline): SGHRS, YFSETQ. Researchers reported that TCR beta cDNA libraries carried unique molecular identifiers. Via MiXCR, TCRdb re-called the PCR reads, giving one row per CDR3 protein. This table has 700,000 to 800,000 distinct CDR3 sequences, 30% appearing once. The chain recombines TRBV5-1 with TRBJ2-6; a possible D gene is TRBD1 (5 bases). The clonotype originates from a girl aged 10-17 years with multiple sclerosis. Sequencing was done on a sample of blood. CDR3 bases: TGCGCCAGCAGCTTGGTTCAGGGAAACGGCTCTGGGGCCAACGTCCTGACTTTC. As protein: CASSLVQGNGSGANVLTF.